The rows below give T cell receptor beta chains drawn from one sample of a study of PD-1 blockade in mismatch repair-deficient tumors. The table came from immunoSEQ multiplex PCR; TCRdb's copy has only in-frame clones and leaves some out. The sample includes about 68,000 clones, 60% to 80% of them seen just once. The starting material was peripheral blood, obtained 2 weeks after starting pembrolizumab. The receptors originated from an adult with mismatch repair-deficient cancer. The CDR3 runs from the conserved cysteine through the conserved F or W. D genes are given only for firm matches. Expanded clones are given a class, and other clones once, few, many or no size at all.

TRBJ1-5	TRBV18	.	.	CASSRNDQPQHF	TGTGCCAGCTCACGGAACGATCAGCCCCAGCATTTT
TRBJ2-7	TRBV7-9	.	.	CASSLAVTYEQYF	TGTGCCAGCAGCTTAGCAGTAACCTACGAGCAGTACTTC
TRBJ2-7	TRBV6-5	.	.	CASSSGQGRDF	TGTGCCAGCAGTTCTGGCCAGGGCCGGGACTTC
TRBJ2-3	TRBV6-1	.	TRBD2	CASSSLAGDVDTQYF	TGTGCCAGCAGTTCACTAGCGGGAGACGTGGATACGCAGTATTTT
TRBJ1-3	TRBV5-1	.	TRBD1	CASSFRGQGWDTIYF	TGCGCCAGCAGCTTCCGAGGACAGGGGTGGGACACCATATATTTT
TRBJ1-3	TRBV28	.	.	CASSLPRGSKGNTIYF	TGTGCCAGCAGTTTACCTCGGGGTTCGAAAGGAAACACCATATATTTT
TRBJ1-4	TRBV7-7	.	.	CASSPQGFEKLFF	TGTGCTAGCAGCCCACAGGGTTTTGAAAAACTGTTTTTT
TRBJ2-1	TRBV7-3	.	.	CASSNGGYRNEQFF	TGTGCCAGCAGCAACGGTGGGTATCGGAATGAGCAGTTCTTC
TRBJ2-3	TRBV5-5	.	.	CASSLSLATVTDTQYF	TGTGCCAGCAGCTTAAGTTTGGCTACCGTCACAGATACGCAGTATTTT
TRBJ2-1	TRBV27	.	TRBD2	CASSLSLAGEESYNEQFF	TGTGCCAGCAGTTTATCGCTAGCGGGAGAAGAATCCTACAATGAGCAGTTCTTC
TRBJ1-1	TRBV7-9	once	TRBD1	CASSLANRGNTEAFF	TGTGCCAGCAGCTTAGCGAACAGGGGGAACACTGAAGCTTTCTTT
TRBJ2-7	TRBV11-2	.	.	CASSFRGTDEQYF	TGTGCCAGCAGCTTCCGGGGAACGGACGAGCAGTACTTC
TRBJ1-1	TRBV9	.	.	CASGPVGDTEAFF	TGTGCCAGTGGCCCCGTTGGAGACACTGAAGCTTTCTTT
TRBJ2-7	TRBV5-1	.	.	CASSPRGAGYYEQYF	TGTGCCAGCAGCCCCCGGGGGGCAGGGTACTACGAGCAGTACTTC
TRBJ1-5	TRBV7-8	.	TRBD1	CASSSGQSRRAQHF	TGTGCCAGCAGCTCGGGACAGAGCCGGAGGGCCCAGCATTTT
TRBJ1-5	TRBV7-6	.	.	CASSPRDLQPQHF	TGTGCCAGCAGCCCTCGGGACTTGCAGCCCCAGCATTTT
TRBJ2-7	TRBV19	few	TRBD1	CASTGGTYEQYF	TGTGCCAGTACAGGGGGCACCTACGAGCAGTACTTC
TRBJ2-7	TRBV5-4	.	.	CASSLLQGSAYEQYF	TGTGCCAGCAGCTTGCTGCAGGGCTCGGCCTACGAGCAGTACTTC
TRBJ2-3	TRBV7-7	.	.	CASSLGVGVTDTQYF	TGTGCTAGCAGCTTAGGGGTAGGGGTGACAGATACGCAGTATTTT
TRBJ2-5	TRBV5-8	.	TRBD2	CASSHQFSGSRETQYF	TGTGCCAGCAGCCATCAATTTAGCGGGAGTCGAGAGACCCAGTACTTC
TRBJ1-2	TRBV19	once	.	CASSIDRSYGYTF	TGTGCCAGTAGTATAGACAGGAGTTATGGCTACACCTTC
TRBJ1-4	TRBV7-9	.	.	CASSLGTEVQEKLFF	TGTGCCAGCAGCTTAGGGACAGAGGTCCAGGAAAAACTGTTTTTT